The entry that follows covers one TCR beta chain sequence. The J segment lost 8 bases and the V segment lost 0 bases, leaving 4 bases of the junction unmatched. Germline loops: CDR1 LGHDT, CDR2 YNNKEL (reference sequence). The CDR3 runs 14 residues. The data were obtained in a study of blood T cell repertoires in COVID-19. Study at large: Collection of acute and convalescent COVID-19 samples took place in the United States, Italy and Spain. The cDNA or gDNA used as material had been derived from T cells, B-cell-depleted T cells, or PBMCs.

The method was immunoSEQ multiplex PCR; TCRdb's version includes in-frame clones alone and lacks a portion of them. Here the sample spans 85,000 to 100,000 clones, less than 90% being singletons. Sequencing was done on a sample of peripheral blood. This chain links TRBV3-1 (or the pseudogene TRBV3-2) with TRBJ2-5; 9 bases are a match to TRBD2. The origin of this receptor is a man in his sixties with acute or convalescent COVID-19. The CDR3 reads CASSQDASGATQYF. CDR3 coding DNA: TGTGCCAGCAGCCAAGACGCTAGCGGGGCAACCCAGTACTTC.